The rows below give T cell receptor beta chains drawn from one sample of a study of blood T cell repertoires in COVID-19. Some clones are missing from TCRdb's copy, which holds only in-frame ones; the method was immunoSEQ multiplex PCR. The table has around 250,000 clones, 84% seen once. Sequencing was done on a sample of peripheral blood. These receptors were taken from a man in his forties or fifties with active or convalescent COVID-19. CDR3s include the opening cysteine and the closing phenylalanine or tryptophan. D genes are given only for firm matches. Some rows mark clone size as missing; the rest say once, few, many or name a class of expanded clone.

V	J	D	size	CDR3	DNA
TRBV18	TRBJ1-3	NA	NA	CASSPSGETGNTIYF	TGTGCCAGCTCACCTAGCGGAGAGACTGGAAACACCATATATTTT
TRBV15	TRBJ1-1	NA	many	CATSQGLNTEAFF	TGTGCCACCAGTCAGGGCCTCAACACTGAAGCTTTCTTT
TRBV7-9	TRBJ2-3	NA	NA	CASSLKGGAGSTDTQYF	TGTGCCAGCAGCTTAAAAGGTGGGGCGGGAAGCACAGATACGCAGTATTTT
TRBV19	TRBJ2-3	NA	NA	CASSSRTGDTQYF	TGTGCCAGTAGTTCTAGGACTGGAGATACGCAGTATTTT
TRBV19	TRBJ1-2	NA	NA	CASSIVASGFYGYTF	TGTGCCAGTAGTATTGTAGCATCGGGGTTCTATGGCTACACCTTC
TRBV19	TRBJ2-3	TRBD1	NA	CASSPRDRGTTDTQYF	TGTGCCAGTAGTCCTCGGGACAGGGGGACCACAGATACGCAGTATTTT
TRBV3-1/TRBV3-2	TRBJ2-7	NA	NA	CASSKGHYEQYF	TGTGCCAGCAGCAAGGGACACTACGAGCAGTACTTC
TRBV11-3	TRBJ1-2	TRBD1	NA	CASSFPGGYGYTF	TGTGCCAGCAGCTTTCCAGGGGGCTATGGCTACACCTTC
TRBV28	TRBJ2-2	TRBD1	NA	CASSGDRGETGELFF	TGTGCCAGCAGTGGGGACAGGGGAGAGACCGGGGAGCTGTTTTTT
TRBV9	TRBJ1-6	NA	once	CASSVAGGNSPLHF	TGTGCCAGCAGCGTAGCGGGCGGGAATTCACCCCTCCACTTT
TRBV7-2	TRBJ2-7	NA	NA	CASSQQGGGGTYEQYF	TGTGCCAGCAGCCAGCAGGGAGGGGGAGGAACCTACGAGCAGTACTTC
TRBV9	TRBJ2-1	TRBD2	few	CASSASGGINNEQFF	TGTGCCAGCAGCGCTAGCGGGGGAATCAACAATGAGCAGTTCTTC
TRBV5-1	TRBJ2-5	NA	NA	CASSLAGRETQYF	TGCGCCAGCAGCTTAGCGGGTCGGGAGACCCAGTACTTC
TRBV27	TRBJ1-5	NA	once	CASSKGGQPQHF	TGTGCCAGCAGTAAGGGAGGACAGCCCCAGCATTTT
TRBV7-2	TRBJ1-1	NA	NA	CASSLSGVGEAFF	TGTGCCAGCAGCTTATCAGGGGTAGGGGAAGCTTTCTTT
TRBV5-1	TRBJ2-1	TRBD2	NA	CASSLGRGGSYNEQFF	TGCGCCAGCAGCTTGGGCCGGGGGGGTTCCTACAATGAGCAGTTCTTC
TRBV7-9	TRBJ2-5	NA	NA	CASSSDLGGAETQYF	TGTGCCAGCAGCTCCGACCTTGGGGGGGCAGAGACCCAGTACTTC
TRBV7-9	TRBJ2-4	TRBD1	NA	CASSLGGQGANIQYF	TGTGCCAGCAGCTTAGGGGGACAGGGGGCAAACATTCAGTACTTC
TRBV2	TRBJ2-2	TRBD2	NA	CASRRTSGALGTGELFF	TGTGCCAGCAGGCGGACTAGCGGGGCCCTAGGGACCGGGGAGCTGTTTTTT
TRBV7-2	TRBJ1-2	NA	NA	CASSFGGNRGANYGYTF	TGTGCCAGCAGCTTCGGTGGGAATCGGGGTGCTAACTATGGCTACACCTTC
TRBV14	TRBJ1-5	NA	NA	CASSQERGRAIYSNQPQHF	TGTGCCAGCAGCCAAGAAAGGGGCAGGGCCATTTATAGCAATCAGCCCCAGCATTTT
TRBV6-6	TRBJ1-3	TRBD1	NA	CASSPTTGTGVSGNTIYF	TGTGCCAGCAGTCCGACAACCGGGACAGGGGTCTCCGGAAACACCATATATTTT
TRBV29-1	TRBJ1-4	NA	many	CSASTSATNEKLFF	TGCAGCGCCTCGACATCGGCAACTAATGAAAAACTGTTTTTT
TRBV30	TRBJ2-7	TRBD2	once	CAWDKGAGNEQYF	TGTGCCTGGGACAAGGGAGCGGGGAACGAGCAGTACTTC
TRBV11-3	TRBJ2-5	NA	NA	CASSNGQVGGETQYF	TGTGCCAGCAGCAATGGACAGGTGGGAGGAGAGACCCAGTACTTC
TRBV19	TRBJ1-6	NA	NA	CASSMGQSRPLHF	TGTGCCAGTAGTATGGGGCAGTCTCGGCCCCTCCACTTT